These 18 T cell receptor beta chains were sequenced from one sample in a study of cytomegalovirus exposure and HLA in healthy donors. PCR used 60 Vbeta primers and 13 Jbeta primers. Using immunoSEQ multiplex PCR, the repertoire was profiled, and TCRdb retains in-frame clones only, with some absent. The sample contains around 200,000 clones, roughly 84% of which appear only once. Sequencing was carried out using PBMCs. These receptors all stem from a girl between 5 and 17 years old in good health and CMV-seronegative.

The chain is built from TRBV13 and TRBJ1-2; 11 positions match TRBD1. The CDR3 contains 17 residues. V lost 6 bases and J lost 8; bases outside the gene matches: 17. The V gene's germline CDR1 is PRHDT and CDR2 FYEKMQ (reference sequence). In nucleotides, the CDR3 is TGTGCCAGCAGGCGCATCTGGACAGGGGGCGTAGTGGAAGGCTACACCTTC. Its translation is CASRRIWTGGVVEGYTF. Full variable domain (outside the CDR3, taken from reference TRBV13 and TRBJ1-2): AAGVIQSPRHLIKEKRETATLKCYPIPRHDTVYWYQQGPGQDPQFLISFYEKMQSDKGSIPDRFSAQQFSDYHSELNMSSLELGDSALYFCASRRIWTGGVVEGYTFGSGTRLTVV.

This sequence joins TRBV30 and TRBJ1-5, with TRBD1 identical over 8 bases. Germline V gene lookup returns CDR1 GTSNPN and CDR2 SVGIG (reference sequence). V shed 2 bases, J shed 2 bases, and the junction held 5 bases outside the gene matches. The CDR3 runs 15 residues. The CDR3 loop is CAWSISTGGNQPQHF. CDR3 DNA: TGTGCCTGGAGTATCTCGACAGGGGGCAATCAGCCCCAGCATTTT.

The chain links TRBV6-1 to TRBJ2-1; 9 nucleotides line up with TRBD1. The CDR3 covers 15 residues. Germline V gene data show CDR1 as MNHNS and CDR2 as SASEGT. The J segment lost 5 bases and the V segment lost 7 bases, leaving 9 bases of the junction unmatched. Here the CDR3 DNA reads TGTGCCAGCATCTGGGACAGGGAAAGAAACAATGAGCAGTTCTTC. It encodes CASIWDRERNNEQFF.

The V gene is TRBV10-3, the J gene TRBJ2-5; D might be TRBD2 (6 bases). Germline CDR1 is ENHRY and CDR2 is SYGVKD. The CDR3 covers 13 residues. V was pared by 6 bases and J by 3 bases, with 11 bases between. CDR3 in amino acids: CAISVGREETQYF. As DNA, the CDR3 is TGTGCCATCAGCGTCGGGAGAGAAGAGACCCAGTACTTC.

The rearrangement joins TRBV5-8 to TRBJ2-5; weak D call: TRBD2 (6 bases). TRBJ2-7 matches the DNA end more closely, so the J call is doubtful. CDR1 and CDR2 (germline): SGHTS, YDEGEE. The CDR3 length is 17 residues. CDR3 bases: TGTGCCAGCAGCCCGGGACTGAGCCTTGGTCGTCGGTACGAGCAGTACTTC. Amino acid sequence: CASSPGLSLGRRYEQYF.

The CDR3 sequence is CASTRVGGSGNTIYF. The CDR3 DNA sequence: TGTGCCAGTACAAGGGTCGGGGGGTCTGGAAACACCATATATTTT. The V gene is TRBV19, the J gene TRBJ1-3; the D gene is possibly TRBD1 (5 bases). CDR1 is LNHDA and CDR2 is SQIVND in the germline V gene (reference sequence). V was trimmed by 7 bases and J by 1 base, leaving 14 bases between them. The CDR3 is 15 residues long.

The chain is built from TRBV28 and TRBJ2-7, with 7 bases aligning to TRBD1. This CDR3 contains 15 residues. Germline V CDR1 and CDR2: MDHEN, SYDVKM. The junction had 16 bases not matched to a gene; V was cut back by 8 bases and J by 6 bases. The CDR3 sequence: CASQKAGDSQPEQYF. CDR3 sequence (DNA): TGTGCCAGCCAGAAAGCCGGGGACAGTCAGCCCGAGCAGTACTTC. Based on the CDR3 plus reference TRBV28 and TRBJ2-7, the full variable domain is DVKVTQSSRYLVKRTGEKVFLECVQDMDHENMFWYRQDPGLGLRLIYFSYDVKMKEKGDIPEGYSVSREKKERFSLILESASTNQTSMYLCASQKAGDSQPEQYFGPGTRLTVT.

The genes are TRBV7-8 and TRBJ1-5; no firm D call. Germline V gene sequence: CDR1 SGHVS, CDR2 FQNEAQ. This CDR3 is built from 14 residues. Trimming stripped 3 bases from V and 6 bases from J, with 12 bases between. CDR3 region: CASSLGTKAQPQHF. The CDR3 bases are TGTGCCAGCAGCTTGGGCACGAAGGCTCAGCCCCAGCATTTT.

This chain uses TRBV6-5 with TRBJ2-5; 10 bases match TRBD1. This CDR3 region has 15 residues. V lost 8 bases and J lost 3; bases outside the gene matches: 9. CDR1 is MNHEY and CDR2 is SVGAGI in the germline V gene. The CDR3 DNA follows: TGTGCCAGCCGTCGGGACAGGGGACGGGAAGAGACCCAGTACTTC. This encodes CASRRDRGREETQYF.

V is TRBV6-1 and J is TRBJ2-5, with D possibly being TRBD2 (6 bases). V was clipped by 5 bases and J by 4 bases, with 11 bases between them. The CDR3 is 13 residues long. Germline CDR1 MNHNS, CDR2 SASEGT. The CDR3 sequence: CASSRPEGETQYF. In DNA, the CDR3 is TGTGCCAGCAGTAGGCCGGAGGGAGAGACCCAGTACTTC.

The V call is TRBV19, the J call TRBJ1-2, with D tentatively TRBD1 (5 bases). This CDR3 comprises 14 residues. V lost 5 bases and J 3 bases, leaving 13 bases between the germline ends. Germline V gene lookup returns CDR1 LNHDA and CDR2 SQIVND (reference sequence). CDR3 in DNA: TGTGCCAGTAGTTTTTGGGACTTGGACTATGGCTACACCTTC. Residues: CASSFWDLDYGYTF. Looking up the rest from reference TRBV19 and TRBJ1-2 gives the full variable domain: DGGITQSPKYLFRKEGQNVTLSCEQNLNHDAMYWYRQDPGQGLRLIYYSQIVNDFQKGDIAEGYSVSREKKESFPLTVTSAQKNPTAFYLCASSFWDLDYGYTFGSGTRLTVV.

The rearrangement uses TRBV6-1 and TRBJ2-5; TRBD2 matches 10 bases. The CDR3 loop spans 14 amino acids. Germline V gives CDR1 MNHNS, CDR2 SASEGT. The trim removed 11 bases at V and 5 bases at J, leaving 11 bases unmatched. This CDR3 reads CAYRPSGGAETQYF. As DNA, the CDR3 is TGTGCCTACCGTCCCAGCGGGGGGGCGGAGACCCAGTACTTC.

The chain uses TRBV27 and TRBJ2-7, with 8 nucleotides matching TRBD2. The CDR3 is 15 amino acids. V shed 4 bases, J shed 5 bases, and the junction held 10 bases outside the gene matches. Per germline, CDR1 MNHEY and CDR2 SMNVEV (reference sequence). This chain's CDR3 is CASSSSRGGPHEQYF. The CDR3 coding sequence is TGTGCCAGCAGTTCCTCCCGGGGGGGGCCACACGAGCAGTACTTC.

This chain links TRBV19 with TRBJ1-4, with a tentative D call TRBD1 (6 bases). Germline CDR1 LNHDA, CDR2 SQIVND (reference sequence). The CDR3 length is 16 residues. Trimming shortened V by 6 bases and J by 8 bases, and 22 bases separated the two germline ends. The CDR3 bases are TGTGCCAGTAGCCCGTCGAATACAGGGATGAGGGAAAAACTGTTTTTT. Its protein product is CASSPSNTGMREKLFF.

This clone has just a few counts. V usage is TRBV4-1 and J usage is TRBJ2-1; the D gene is possibly TRBD2 (5 bases). The CDR3 covers 15 residues. Germline CDR1 MGHRA, CDR2 YSYEKL. Trimming removed 4 bases at V and 7 bases at J, with 17 bases between. The CDR3 DNA sequence: TGCGCCAGCAGCCGGAAGACTATACTTCCAAATGAGCAGTTCTTC. Its protein is CASSRKTILPNEQFF.

The rearrangement links TRBV7-7 to TRBJ2-2, with D tentatively TRBD2 (6 bases). Trimming cost V 0 bases and J 6 bases, with 8 bases left between them. This CDR3 is built from 14 residues. Germline CDR1 and CDR2: SSHAT and FNYEAQ (reference sequence). The DNA for the CDR3 is TGTGCCAGCAGCTTAGCAACGGGGGCCGGGGAGCTGTTTTTT. Translated: CASSLATGAGELFF. The variable domain in full, completed from reference TRBV7-7 and TRBJ2-2, reads GAGVSQSPRYKVTKRGQDVTLRCDPISSHATLYWYQQALGQGPEFLTYFNYEAQPDKSGLPSDRFSAERPEGSISTLTIQRTEQRDSAMYRCASSLATGAGELFFGEGSRLTVL.

The chain has TRBV30 and TRBJ2-3; D unresolved. Germline CDR1 is GTSNPN and CDR2 is SVGIG (reference sequence). The CDR3 totals 14 residues. V was pared by 3 bases and J by 1 base, with 11 bases between. DNA for the CDR3: TGTGCCTGGAGCGTATCCGCGGGCACAGATACGCAGTATTTT. Protein: CAWSVSAGTDTQYF.

The rearrangement uses TRBV5-4 and TRBJ2-1; TRBD2 aligns across 8 bases. Trimming cost V 0 bases and J 7 bases; bases outside gene matches: 3. There are 14 residues in the CDR3. In germline, CDR1 is SGHNT, CDR2 YYREEE (reference sequence). The CDR3 DNA reads as TGTGCCAGCAGCTTGGTTAGCGGGGAAAATGAGCAGTTCTTC. Protein: CASSLVSGENEQFF.